The present TCR beta chain was sequenced within a study of brain T cells in children with intractable seizures. Regarding the study as a whole: Absence of clones before surgery may stem from lower sequencing depth. HCMV serostatus was not known, and viral specificity came from CDR3 similarity only.

For this clone: The antigen remains unidentified.

Germline V gene lookup returns CDR1 LNHNV and CDR2 YYDKDF (reference sequence). V was clipped by 1 base and J by 5 bases, with 12 bases between them. CDR3 size: 15 residues. Clones were read by immunoSEQ multiplex PCR, and TCRdb kept only the in-frame ones, dropping some. The sample lists a few hundred thousand clones, about 94% occurring once. Time point indicated: blood from clinic visit 5 months post-surgery; TSC patient then seizure free. Sequencing was limited to surgery cases with top T cell transcript signatures in brain tissue. Before surgery, patients took at least one anti-epileptic drug. This clonotype originated in a boy in the first two years of life with tuberous sclerosis and intractable seizures. Sample: peripheral blood, taken 4 to 6 months after surgery. J is TRBJ2-1 and V is TRBV15; D gene uncertain. The CDR3 loop reads CATSRGAPSDNEQFF. The CDR3 bases are TGTGCCACCAGCAGAGGGGCCCCGAGCGACAATGAGCAGTTCTTC.